This T cell receptor beta chain is drawn from a study of OX40 agonist ivuxolimab in advanced cancers. The method was immunoSEQ multiplex PCR; TCRdb's version includes in-frame clones alone and lacks a portion of them. The sample has approximately 33,000 clones, 85% to 95% seen once. V was shortened by 5 bases and J by 3 bases, with 17 bases between the two germline ends. Germline V CDR1 and CDR2: LGHNT, FRNRAP. The CDR3 spans 16 residues. Sequences were derived from CD4+ or CD8+ T cells sorted from blood, sampled in a trial of the OX40 agonist ivuxolimab. V usage is TRBV12-5 and J usage is TRBJ1-5, with no clear D. The receptor comes from an adult with an advanced solid tumor such as melanoma, head and neck, liver or kidney cancer. DNA for the CDR3: TGTGCTAGTGGTGCCCTCGACATGGTTCACAATCAGCCCCAGCATTTT. It codes for CASGALDMVHNQPQHF.